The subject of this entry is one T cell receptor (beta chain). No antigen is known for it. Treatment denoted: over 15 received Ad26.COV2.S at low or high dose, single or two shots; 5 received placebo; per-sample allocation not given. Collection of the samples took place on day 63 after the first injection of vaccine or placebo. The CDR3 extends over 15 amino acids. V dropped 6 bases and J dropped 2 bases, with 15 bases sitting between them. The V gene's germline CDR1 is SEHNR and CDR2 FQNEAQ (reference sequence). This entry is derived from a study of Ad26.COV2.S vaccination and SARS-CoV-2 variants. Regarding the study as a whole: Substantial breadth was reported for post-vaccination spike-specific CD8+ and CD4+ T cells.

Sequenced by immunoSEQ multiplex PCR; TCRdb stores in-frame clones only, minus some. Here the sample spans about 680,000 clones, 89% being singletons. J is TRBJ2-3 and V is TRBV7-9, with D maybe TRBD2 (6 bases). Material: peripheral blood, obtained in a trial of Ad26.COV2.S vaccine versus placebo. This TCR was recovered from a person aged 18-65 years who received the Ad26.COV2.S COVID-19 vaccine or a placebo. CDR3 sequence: CASRPPGLVTDTQYF. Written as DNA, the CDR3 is TGTGCCAGCAGACCCCCGGGACTCGTCACAGATACGCAGTATTTT.